This T cell receptor (beta chain) emerged from a study of blood T cell repertoires in COVID-19. The table came from immunoSEQ multiplex PCR; TCRdb's copy has only in-frame clones and leaves some out. The sample lists hundreds of thousands of clones; approximately 90% were seen once. The study recruited people aged about 18 to 95 years across approximately 23 US areas. Germline CDR1 reads SQVTM; CDR2 reads ANQGSEA. There are 15 residues in the CDR3. With V trimmed by 2 bases and J by 10 bases, 11 bases remained unmatched. This chain links TRBV29-1 with TRBJ2-1; 10 bases fit TRBD1. The clonotype originates from a man aged 30 to 39 who had recovered from COVID-19. The sequencing input was PBMCs or T cells enriched from blood (not recorded which). The CDR3 sequence is CSVESWDRGTREQFF. In nucleotides, the CDR3 is TGCAGCGTTGAATCCTGGGACAGGGGTACGAGGGAGCAGTTCTTC.